These 13 T cell receptor beta chains were sequenced from one sample in a study of CD8 T cells in Susac syndrome. RNA was extracted with the RNeasy kit, and a quantity of about 0.5 to 1 ug was reverse transcribed using random hexamers. TCRdb independently ran MiXCR on the immunoSEQ multiplex PCR reads; one entry per CDR3 protein. The data contain fewer than 250,000 distinct CDR3 sequences, approximately 90% of them seen just once; the ten biggest clones take up roughly 0.15%. What was sequenced was CD8+ T cells from PBMCs. The receptor source for this set is a human donor with multiple sclerosis.

V usage is TRBV9 and J usage is TRBJ2-1; tentative D call: TRBD2 (7 bases). Per germline, CDR1 SGDLS and CDR2 YYNGEE. The CDR3 length is 14 residues. V lost 2 bases and J 9 bases, leaving 15 bases between the germline ends. The CDR3 DNA reads TGTGCCAGCAGCGTTCACGAGGGAGGGGGTGAGCAGTTCTTC. Encoded protein: CASSVHEGGGEQFF.

The V call is TRBV12-3 or TRBV12-4, the J call TRBJ1-1; D is uncertain. Trimming removed 5 bases from V and 3 bases from J, with 13 bases in between. The CDR3 totals 14 residues. CDR3 DNA: TGTGCCAGCAGTCTCACAGAGAAGCACACTGAAGCTTTCTTT. This translates into CASSLTEKHTEAFF.

The chain links TRBV13 to TRBJ1-1; 7 nucleotides agree with TRBD1. Losses at the gene ends were 3 bases for V and 1 base for J; bases not matched to a gene: 5. The CDR3 is made up of 15 amino acids. Germline CDR1 reads PRHDT; CDR2 reads FYEKMQ (reference sequence). CDR3 in amino acids: CASSFQGEQNTEAFF. CDR3 nucleotides: TGTGCCAGCAGCTTCCAGGGGGAGCAGAACACTGAAGCTTTCTTT.

The gene calls are TRBV5-6 and TRBJ1-1; D may be TRBD1 (5 bases). Germline CDR1 is SGHDT and CDR2 is YYEEEE. Trimming took 2 bases from V and 4 from J, leaving 12 bases between them. The CDR3 length is 14 residues. CDR3 nucleotide sequence: TGTGCCAGCAGCTTATCCAACGGGGGCACTGAAGCTTTCTTT. As protein: CASSLSNGGTEAFF.

This rearrangement joins TRBV24-1 to TRBJ2-1, with D possibly called TRBD1 or TRBD2 (5 bases each). This CDR3 contains 13 residues. Germline CDR1 and CDR2: KGHDR and SFDVKD. V was pared by 7 bases and J by 9 bases, with 15 bases between. CDR3 amino acids: CATSRVSGSEQFF. The CDR3 DNA follows: TGTGCCACCAGCAGGGTCTCGGGGAGTGAGCAGTTCTTC.

Here the CDR3 reads CASSLDGAGTYEQYF. The CDR3 region has the DNA TGTGCCAGCAGCTTAGACGGCGCAGGGACCTACGAGCAGTACTTC. The genes are TRBV7-9 and TRBJ2-7, with a tentative D call TRBD1 (5 bases). This CDR3 spans 15 amino acids. The V gene's germline CDR1 is SEHNR and CDR2 FQNEAQ (reference sequence). V dropped 1 base and J dropped 2 bases, with 12 bases sitting between them.

This clonotype was picked up one time. The chain has TRBV11-2 and TRBJ2-7; 9 nucleotides align to TRBD2. This CDR3 comprises 14 residues. Per germline, CDR1 SGHAT and CDR2 FQNNGV. V was pared by 4 bases and J by 11 bases, with 12 bases of the junction left unmatched. CDR3 coding DNA: TGTGCCAGCAGCTATTATGCTAGCGGGGCAATGGAGTACTTC. This translates into CASSYYASGAMEYF.

This chain joins TRBV20-1 and TRBJ2-5, with 8 positions matching TRBD2. In germline, CDR1 is DFQATT, CDR2 SNEGSKA (reference sequence). V shed 3 bases and J 3 bases; nucleotides not matched to a gene: 6. CDR3 length equals 14 residues. DNA for the CDR3: TGCAGTGCTAGCTTAGCGGGAAACAAAGAGACCCAGTACTTC. It codes for CSASLAGNKETQYF.

The J gene is TRBJ2-7, the V gene TRBV29-1; 9 bases align to TRBD1. J gave up 5 bases and V 7 bases, and 6 bases lay outside the gene matches. The CDR3 is made up of 12 amino acids. Germline V gene sequence: CDR1 SQVTM, CDR2 ANQGSEA. CDR3 sequence (DNA): TGCAGCGATGCTGGACAGGGGAACGAGCAGTACTTC. Amino acid sequence: CSDAGQGNEQYF.

This sequence joins TRBV12-3 or TRBV12-4 and TRBJ1-1; 7 bases fit TRBD1. V was pared by 3 bases and J by 5 bases, with 15 bases of the junction left unmatched. The length of the CDR3 is 17 residues. The CDR3 DNA sequence: TGTGCCAGCAGTTTTAATCTCGACTTGACAGGGACTACTGAAGCTTTCTTT. This codes for CASSFNLDLTGTTEAFF.

CDR3 region: CASSVATTNLAGGPFYNEQFF. Here the CDR3 DNA reads TGTGCCAGCAGCGTAGCTACGACGAACTTGGCGGGGGGTCCCTTCTACAATGAGCAGTTCTTC. The chain joins TRBV9 to TRBJ2-1, with 8 bases lining up with TRBD2. The V gene end was trimmed by 0 bases and the J gene end by 3 bases; junction bases not matched to a gene: 20. CDR3 length equals 21 residues. From germline, CDR1 is SGDLS and CDR2 YYNGEE.

The chain couples TRBV9 to TRBJ2-2; TRBD2 agrees at 8 bases. This CDR3 has 15 residues. Germline CDR1 SGDLS, CDR2 YYNGEE. Losses at the gene ends were 4 bases for V and 0 bases for J; bases not matched to a gene: 2. CDR3 loop: CASSPGRANTGELFF. The CDR3 DNA reads TGTGCCAGCAGCCCCGGGAGGGCGAACACCGGGGAGCTGTTTTTT.

The rearrangement joins TRBV20-1 to TRBJ2-1, with 11 bases lining up with TRBD1. Germline assignment: CDR1 DFQATT and CDR2 SNEGSKA (reference sequence). Unmatched junction bases numbered 4, after V lost 3 bases and J lost 6 bases. The CDR3 is 14 amino acids. CDR3 DNA sequence: TGCAGTGCTAGCCGGGACAGGGGGGGCAATGAGCAGTTCTTC. As protein: CSASRDRGGNEQFF.